This T cell receptor beta chain is drawn from a study of Graves' ophthalmopathy and Graves' hyperthyroidism. Findings of the study overall: Its predictions of ophthalmopathy progression gave the model 60% to 71% sensitivity and about 72% specificity.

The V end was cut by 6 bases, the J end by 5 bases, with 19 bases between. This CDR3 is 15 amino acids long. Germline V CDR1 and CDR2: LNHDA, SQIVND (reference sequence). Beta-chain TCR CDR3 regions were amplified from RNA transcripts. Scientists carried out first-round RT-PCR using HTBI primers and then a second-round multiplex PCR. TCRdb redid the calling of the multiplex PCR reads with MiXCR, one entry per CDR3 protein. Of 660,000 or so distinct CDR3 sequences in the sample, about 38% are singletons; the top ten hold around 3%. Disease in donors with ophthalmopathy had moderate-to-severe activity, CAS ≥3, NOSPECS ≥4 and under 3 months' duration. Uncontrolled infections, other autoimmune diseases, pregnancy or lactation barred patients from enrollment. Each diagnosis was determined on the basis of clinical symptoms, serum thyroxine, TRAb, thyroid ultrasound and orbital computed tomography. This clonotype has ten or more counts. Antigen specificity is unknown.

Sequencing was carried out using peripheral blood. The clonotype comes from an adult man with Graves' ophthalmopathy. The V and J genes are TRBV19 and TRBJ1-2; unclear D gene. CDR3 sequence reads: CASRTPKEGRYGYTF. Written as DNA, the CDR3 is TGTGCCAGTAGGACCCCGAAGGAGGGCCGGTATGGCTACACCTTC.